This TCR beta chain was recovered during a study of blood T cell repertoires in COVID-19. This table comes from immunoSEQ multiplex PCR, and its TCRdb copy is limited to in-frame clones, with some not included. The top ten hold 1% to 1.5% of the sample, which has approximately 400,000 clones, 89% seen once. Input material: peripheral blood. This TCR came from a man aged 40-49 years with acute or convalescent COVID-19.

CDR3 amino acids: CASSWAGGTGYTF. CDR3 sequence (DNA): TGTGCCAGCAGTTGGGCAGGGGGCACTGGCTACACCTTC. This chain links TRBV27 with TRBJ1-2; TRBD1 matches at 8 bases. V was pared by 4 bases and J by 7 bases, with 5 bases of the junction left unmatched. Germline CDR1 and CDR2: MNHEY and SMNVEV (reference sequence). This CDR3 is 13 amino acids long.